The 9 T cell receptor beta chains reported below all come from one sample, sequenced in a study of a mutant IDH1 vaccine in newly diagnosed glioma. Sequencing was performed with immunoSEQ multiplex PCR; in TCRdb, only in-frame clones are kept and a portion is missing. This sample yields tens of thousands of clones, of which about three quarters are seen a single time; around 8% belongs to the top ten. No cognate antigen is known for these TCRs. Time point given: week 23, last vaccination. Every vaccination contained 300 ug of the mutant IDH1 20-mer peptide and was paired with topical imiquimod. Material: PBMCs, obtained from a glioma patient whose treatment included an IDH1 peptide vaccine. The receptors originated from a woman aged 40-49 years with glioma. Some clones in this sample may be carry-over from other donors' samples.

This chain connects TRBV7-9 to TRBJ1-1; no clear D. The CDR3 contains 14 residues. Trimming stripped 2 bases from V and 0 bases from J, with 7 bases between. Germline V gene lookup returns CDR1 SEHNR and CDR2 FQNEAQ (reference sequence). CDR3 nucleotide sequence: TGTGCCAGCAGCTTAATCTCGGTGAACACTGAAGCTTTCTTT. Its protein is CASSLISVNTEAFF.

The chain joins TRBV30 to TRBJ2-1, with 8 bases that match TRBD2. The length of the CDR3 is 14 residues. The germline gives CDR1 GTSNPN, CDR2 SVGIG (reference sequence). The V segment lost 7 bases and the J segment 7 bases; nucleotides outside the gene matches: 12. CDR3 sequence: CAYSGVGGANEQFF. In DNA form, the CDR3 reads TGTGCCTATTCCGGTGTCGGGGGGGCTAATGAGCAGTTCTTC. Together with reference TRBV30 and TRBJ2-1, the CDR3 gives the full variable domain: SQTIHQWPATLVQPVGSPLSLECTVEGTSNPNLYWYRQAAGRGLQLLFYSVGIGQISSEVPQNLSASRPQDRQFILSSKKLLLSDSGFYLCAYSGVGGANEQFFGPGTRLTVL.

The chain employs TRBV5-1 and TRBJ2-2, with D unclear. Germline loops: CDR1 SGHRS, CDR2 YFSETQ. The CDR3 is 15 residues long. Trimming shortened V by 1 base and J by 2 bases, and 9 bases separated the two germline ends. CDR3 DNA: TGCGCCAGCAGCTTGAGGCCGACTAACACCGGGGAGCTGTTTTTT. It specifies CASSLRPTNTGELFF.

V and J are TRBV2 and TRBJ2-2; D gene ambiguous. The V end was cut by 4 bases, the J end by 6 bases, with 3 bases between. The CDR3 has 11 residues. Germline CDR1 and CDR2: SNHLY and FYNNEI. CDR3: CASSVSGELFF. The CDR3 region has the DNA TGTGCCAGCAGTGTGTCCGGGGAGCTGTTTTTT. Supplemented by reference TRBV2 and TRBJ2-2, the full variable domain reads EPEVTQTPSHQVTQMGQEVILRCVPISNHLYFYWYRQILGQKVEFLVSFYNNEISEKSEIFDDQFSVERPDGSNFTLKIRSTKLEDSAMYFCASSVSGELFFGEGSRLTVL.

The rearrangement joins TRBV7-9 to TRBJ1-5; TRBD1 might be the D (6 bases). The V gene lost 5 bases and the J gene lost 10 bases, with 18 bases spanning the gap. The germline gives CDR1 SEHNR, CDR2 FQNEAQ (reference sequence). This CDR3 spans 14 amino acids. Here the CDR3 DNA reads TGTGCCAGCAGCCCTGGGACATCCGAGCGTCCCCAGCATTTT. Its protein product is CASSPGTSERPQHF.

The rearrangement uses TRBV7-2 and TRBJ2-2, with TRBD2 matching 10 bases. This CDR3 has 14 residues. Germline values: CDR1 SGHTA, CDR2 FQGNSA. The ends lost 5 bases at V and 6 bases at J; junction bases unmatched: 3. CDR3 sequence: CASSKGLAAGELFF. For the CDR3, the DNA is TGTGCCAGCAGCAAAGGACTAGCGGCCGGGGAGCTGTTTTTT.

The chain recombines TRBV7-6 with TRBJ2-2; 10 bases are a match to TRBD2. The CDR3 extends over 17 amino acids. Germline-derived CDR1 and CDR2 are SGHVS and FNYEAQ. Trimming at V came to 1 base and at J to 4 bases, leaving 6 bases not matched to a gene. The CDR3 DNA sequence: TGTGCCAGCAGCTTAGGAGCGGGGGGGCCAGGCACCGGGGAGCTGTTTTTT. It translates to CASSLGAGGPGTGELFF.

The V gene is TRBV25-1, the J gene TRBJ2-4; TRBD2 matches 10 bases. J lost 9 bases, V lost 0 bases, and 8 bases had no gene match. This CDR3 has 16 amino acids. CDR1 is MGHDK, CDR2 SYGVNS, per germline. CDR3 DNA: TGTGCCAGCAGTGAATACGGAGCGGGAGGGCGCGGCATTCAGTACTTC. Translated, it gives CASSEYGAGGRGIQYF.

Sample share makes this clone medium-sized. V is TRBV25-1 and J is TRBJ1-6, with D tentatively TRBD1 (6 bases). Trimming removed 4 bases from V and 9 bases from J, with 13 bases in between. Looked up from germline, CDR1 is MGHDK and CDR2 is SYGVNS. The CDR3 sequence is 14 residues long. CDR3 sequence: CASSVGTRGSPLHF. CDR3 nucleotides: TGTGCCAGCAGTGTCGGGACAAGGGGTTCACCCCTCCACTTT.